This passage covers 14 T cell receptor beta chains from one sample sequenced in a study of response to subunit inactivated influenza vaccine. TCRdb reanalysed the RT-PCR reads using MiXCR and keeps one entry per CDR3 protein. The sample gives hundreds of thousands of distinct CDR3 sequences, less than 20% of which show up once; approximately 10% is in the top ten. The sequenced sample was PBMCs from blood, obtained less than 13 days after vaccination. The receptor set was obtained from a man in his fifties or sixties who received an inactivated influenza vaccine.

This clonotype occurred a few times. CDR3: CASSRSGRIYNEQFF. Here the CDR3 DNA reads TGTGCCAGCAGCCGAAGCGGGAGGATCTACAATGAGCAGTTCTTC. The chain couples TRBV13 to TRBJ2-1; 9 nucleotides align to TRBD2. Looked up from germline, CDR1 is PRHDT and CDR2 is FYEKMQ (reference sequence). This CDR3 spans 15 amino acids. Trimming cost V 5 bases and J 3 bases; bases outside gene matches: 5.

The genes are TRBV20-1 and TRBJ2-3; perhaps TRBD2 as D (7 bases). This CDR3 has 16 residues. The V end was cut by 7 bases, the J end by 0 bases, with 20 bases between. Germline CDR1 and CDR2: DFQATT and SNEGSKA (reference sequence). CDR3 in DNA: TGCAGTGGTCGGCGCGGGGGCCCAGCTAGCACAGATACGCAGTATTTT. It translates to CSGRRGGPASTDTQYF.

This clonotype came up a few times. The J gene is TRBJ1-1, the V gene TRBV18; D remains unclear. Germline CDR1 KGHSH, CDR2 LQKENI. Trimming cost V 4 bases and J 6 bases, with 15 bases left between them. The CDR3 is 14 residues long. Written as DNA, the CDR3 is TGTGCCAGCTCACAAGGGCAGTTAGGACCTGAAGCTTTCTTT. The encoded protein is CASSQGQLGPEAFF.

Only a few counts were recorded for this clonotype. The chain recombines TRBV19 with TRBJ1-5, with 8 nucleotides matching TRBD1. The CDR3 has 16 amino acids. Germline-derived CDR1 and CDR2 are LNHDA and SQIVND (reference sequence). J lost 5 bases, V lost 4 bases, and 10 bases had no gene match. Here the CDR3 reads CASSKTTGEWDQPQHF. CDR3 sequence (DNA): TGTGCCAGTAGTAAAACGACAGGGGAGTGGGATCAGCCCCAGCATTTT.

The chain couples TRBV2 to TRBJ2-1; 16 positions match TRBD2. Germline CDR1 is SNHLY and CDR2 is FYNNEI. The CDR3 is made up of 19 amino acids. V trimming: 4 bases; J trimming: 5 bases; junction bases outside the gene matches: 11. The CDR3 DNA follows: TGTGCCAGCAGTGGATACGGGACTAGCGGGGGGGGCTTTGACAATGAGCAGTTCTTC. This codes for CASSGYGTSGGGFDNEQFF. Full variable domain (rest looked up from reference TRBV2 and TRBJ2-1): EPEVTQTPSHQVTQMGQEVILRCVPISNHLYFYWYRQILGQKVEFLVSFYNNEISEKSEIFDDQFSVERPDGSNFTLKIRSTKLEDSAMYFCASSGYGTSGGGFDNEQFFGPGTRLTVL.

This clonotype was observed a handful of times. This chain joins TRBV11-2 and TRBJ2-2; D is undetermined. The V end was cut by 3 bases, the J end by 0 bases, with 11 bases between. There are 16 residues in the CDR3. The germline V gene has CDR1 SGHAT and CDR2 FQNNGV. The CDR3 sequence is CASSFLLGSNTGELFF. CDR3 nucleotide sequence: TGTGCCAGCAGCTTCTTGCTTGGTTCGAACACCGGGGAGCTGTTTTTT.

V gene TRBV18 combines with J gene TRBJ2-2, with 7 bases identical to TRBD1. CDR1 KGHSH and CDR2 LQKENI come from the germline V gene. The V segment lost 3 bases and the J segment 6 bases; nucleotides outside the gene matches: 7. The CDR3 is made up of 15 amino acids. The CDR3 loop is CASSPRQGSAGELFF. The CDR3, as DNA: TGTGCCAGCTCACCTCGACAGGGATCGGCCGGGGAGCTGTTTTTT.

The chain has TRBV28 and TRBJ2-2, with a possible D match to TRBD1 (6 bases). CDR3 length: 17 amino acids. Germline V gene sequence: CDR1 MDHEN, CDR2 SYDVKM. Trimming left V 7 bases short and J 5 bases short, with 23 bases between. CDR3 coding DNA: TGTGCCAGCAAACTGTTGGGGGCGGACTCCTCAACCGGGGAGCTGTTTTTT. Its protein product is CASKLLGADSSTGELFF.

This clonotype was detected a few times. The CDR3 DNA sequence: TGTGCCAGCAGTTATTTTGGGGCGAACACTGAAGCTTTCTTT. Translated: CASSYFGANTEAFF. The chain uses TRBV6-5 and TRBJ1-1, with D perhaps matching TRBD1 (5 bases). Trimming took off 3 bases at V and 1 base at J, with 9 bases between the two ends. CDR1 is MNHEY, CDR2 SVGAGI, per germline. The CDR3 totals 14 residues.

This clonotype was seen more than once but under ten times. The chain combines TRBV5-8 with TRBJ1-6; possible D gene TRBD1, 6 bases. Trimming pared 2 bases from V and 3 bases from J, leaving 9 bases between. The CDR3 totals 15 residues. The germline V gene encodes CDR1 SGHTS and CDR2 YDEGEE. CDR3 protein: CASSFGRGYNSPLHF. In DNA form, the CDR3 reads TGTGCCAGCAGCTTCGGCAGGGGCTATAATTCACCCCTCCACTTT.

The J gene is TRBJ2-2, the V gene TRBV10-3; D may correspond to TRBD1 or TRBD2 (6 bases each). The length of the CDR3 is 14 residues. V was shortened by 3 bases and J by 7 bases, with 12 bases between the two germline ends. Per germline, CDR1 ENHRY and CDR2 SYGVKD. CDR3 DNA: TGTGCCATCAGTGAACCGGGGGCTGGCGGGGAGCTGTTTTTT. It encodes CAISEPGAGGELFF.

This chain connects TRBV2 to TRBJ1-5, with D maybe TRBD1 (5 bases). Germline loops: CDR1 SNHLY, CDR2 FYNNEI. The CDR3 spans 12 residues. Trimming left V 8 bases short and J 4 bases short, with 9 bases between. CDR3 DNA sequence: TGTGCCAGCGGGGCACAAAATCAGCCCCAGCATTTT. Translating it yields CASGAQNQPQHF.

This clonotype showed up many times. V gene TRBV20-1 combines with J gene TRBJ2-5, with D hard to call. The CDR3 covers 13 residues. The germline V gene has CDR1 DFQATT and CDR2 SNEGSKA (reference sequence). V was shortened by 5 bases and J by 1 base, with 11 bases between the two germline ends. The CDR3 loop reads CSAPRHLQETQYF. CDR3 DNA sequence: TGCAGTGCTCCCCGACACCTCCAAGAGACCCAGTACTTC.

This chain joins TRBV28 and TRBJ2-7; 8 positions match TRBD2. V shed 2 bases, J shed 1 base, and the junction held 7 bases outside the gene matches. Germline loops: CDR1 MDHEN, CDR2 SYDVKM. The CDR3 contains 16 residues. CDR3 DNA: TGTGCCAGCAGTTTAAGCCGAAGCGGGAGTTCCTACGAGCAGTACTTC. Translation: CASSLSRSGSSYEQYF.